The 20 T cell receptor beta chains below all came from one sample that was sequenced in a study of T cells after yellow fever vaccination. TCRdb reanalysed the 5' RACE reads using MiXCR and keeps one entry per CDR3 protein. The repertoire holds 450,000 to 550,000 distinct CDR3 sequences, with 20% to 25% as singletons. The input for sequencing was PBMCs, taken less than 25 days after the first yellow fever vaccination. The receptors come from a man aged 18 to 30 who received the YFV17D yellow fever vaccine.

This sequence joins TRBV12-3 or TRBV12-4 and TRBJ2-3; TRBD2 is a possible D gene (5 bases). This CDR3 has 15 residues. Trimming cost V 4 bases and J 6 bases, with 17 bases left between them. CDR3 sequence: CASSYGEETLDTQYF. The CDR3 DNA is TGTGCCAGCAGTTACGGGGAAGAAACGTTGGATACGCAGTATTTT.

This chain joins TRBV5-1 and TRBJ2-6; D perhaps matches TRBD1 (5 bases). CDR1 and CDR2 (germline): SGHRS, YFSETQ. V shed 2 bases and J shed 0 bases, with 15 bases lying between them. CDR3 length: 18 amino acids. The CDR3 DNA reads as TGCGCCAGCAGCTTTGTTGCAGGGTCTCCCTCTGGGGCCAACGTCCTGACTTTC. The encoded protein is CASSFVAGSPSGANVLTF. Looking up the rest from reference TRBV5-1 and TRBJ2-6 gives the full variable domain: KAGVTQTPRYLIKTRGQQVTLSCSPISGHRSVSWYQQTPGQGLQFLFEYFSETQRNKGNFPGRFSGRQFSNSRSEMNVSTLELGDSALYLCASSFVAGSPSGANVLTFGAGSRLTVL.

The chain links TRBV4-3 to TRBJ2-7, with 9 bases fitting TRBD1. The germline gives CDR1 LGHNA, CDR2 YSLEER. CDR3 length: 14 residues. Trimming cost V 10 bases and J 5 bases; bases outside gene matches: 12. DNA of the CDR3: TGCGCCACCCCTAAGCGGGACAGGGATCACGAGCAGTACTTC. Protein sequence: CATPKRDRDHEQYF.

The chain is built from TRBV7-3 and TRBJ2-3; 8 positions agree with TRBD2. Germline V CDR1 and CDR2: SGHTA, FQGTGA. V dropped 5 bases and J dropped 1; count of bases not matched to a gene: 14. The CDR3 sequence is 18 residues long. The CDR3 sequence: CASSRIGSGGSGTDTQYF. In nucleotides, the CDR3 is TGTGCCAGCAGCCGAATAGGGAGCGGGGGATCGGGCACAGATACGCAGTATTTT.

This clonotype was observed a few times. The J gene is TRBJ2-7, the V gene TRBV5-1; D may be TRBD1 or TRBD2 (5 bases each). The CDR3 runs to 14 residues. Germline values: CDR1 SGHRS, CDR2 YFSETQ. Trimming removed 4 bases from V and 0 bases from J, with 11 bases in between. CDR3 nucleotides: TGCGCCAGCAGCCGGGACGGTGACTCCTACGAGCAGTACTTC. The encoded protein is CASSRDGDSYEQYF. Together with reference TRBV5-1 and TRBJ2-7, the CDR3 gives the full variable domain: KAGVTQTPRYLIKTRGQQVTLSCSPISGHRSVSWYQQTPGQGLQFLFEYFSETQRNKGNFPGRFSGRQFSNSRSEMNVSTLELGDSALYLCASSRDGDSYEQYFGPGTRLTVT.

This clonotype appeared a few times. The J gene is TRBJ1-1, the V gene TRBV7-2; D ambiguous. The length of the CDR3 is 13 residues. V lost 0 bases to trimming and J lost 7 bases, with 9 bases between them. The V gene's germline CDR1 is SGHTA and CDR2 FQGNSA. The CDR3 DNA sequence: TGTGCCAGCAGCTTAGCGCTGAAGATTGAAGCTTTCTTT. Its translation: CASSLALKIEAFF.

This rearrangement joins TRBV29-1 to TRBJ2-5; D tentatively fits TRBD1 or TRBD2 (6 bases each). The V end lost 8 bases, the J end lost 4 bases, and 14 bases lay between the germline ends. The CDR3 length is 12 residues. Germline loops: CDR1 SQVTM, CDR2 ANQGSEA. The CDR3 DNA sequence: TGCAGCTGGGGGCAGGGAGGAGAGACCCAGTACTTC. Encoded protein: CSWGQGGETQYF.

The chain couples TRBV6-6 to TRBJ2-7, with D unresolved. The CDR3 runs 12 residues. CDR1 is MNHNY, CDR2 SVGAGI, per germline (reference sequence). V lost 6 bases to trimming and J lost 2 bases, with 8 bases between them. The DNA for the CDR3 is TGTGCCAGCAGATCAGAACCCTACGAGCAGTACTTC. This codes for CASRSEPYEQYF.

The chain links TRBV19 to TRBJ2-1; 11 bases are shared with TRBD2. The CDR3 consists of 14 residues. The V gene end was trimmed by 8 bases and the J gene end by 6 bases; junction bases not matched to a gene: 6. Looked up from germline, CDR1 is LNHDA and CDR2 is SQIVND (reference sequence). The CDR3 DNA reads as TGTGCCAGTGCACTAGCGGGGGTGTTCAATGAGCAGTTCTTC. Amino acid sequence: CASALAGVFNEQFF.

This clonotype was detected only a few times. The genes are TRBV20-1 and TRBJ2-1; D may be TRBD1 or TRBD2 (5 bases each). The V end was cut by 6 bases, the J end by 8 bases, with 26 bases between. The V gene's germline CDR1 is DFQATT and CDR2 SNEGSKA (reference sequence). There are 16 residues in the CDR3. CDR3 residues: CSAADFAAGSVDEQFF. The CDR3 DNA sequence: TGCAGTGCCGCTGACTTCGCGGCAGGGAGCGTAGATGAGCAGTTCTTC.

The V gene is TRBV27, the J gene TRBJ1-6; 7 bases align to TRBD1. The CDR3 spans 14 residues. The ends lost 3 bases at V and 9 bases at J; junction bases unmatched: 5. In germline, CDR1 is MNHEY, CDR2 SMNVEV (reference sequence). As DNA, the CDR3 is TGTGCCAGCAGTTTGGGACAGCTAGGTTCACCCCTCCACTTT. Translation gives CASSLGQLGSPLHF.

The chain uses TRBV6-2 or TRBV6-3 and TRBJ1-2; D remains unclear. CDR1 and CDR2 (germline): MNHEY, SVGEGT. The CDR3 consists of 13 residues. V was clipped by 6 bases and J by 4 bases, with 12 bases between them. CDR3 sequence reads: CASSPYALYGYTF. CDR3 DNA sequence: TGTGCCAGCAGCCCCTATGCACTCTATGGCTACACCTTC.

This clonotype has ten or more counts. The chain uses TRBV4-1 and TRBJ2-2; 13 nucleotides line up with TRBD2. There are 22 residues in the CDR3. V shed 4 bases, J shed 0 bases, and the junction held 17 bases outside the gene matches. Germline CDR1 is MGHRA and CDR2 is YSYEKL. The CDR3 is CASSPLHYLLAGGKPNTGELFF. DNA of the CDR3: TGCGCCAGCAGCCCGCTCCACTATTTACTAGCGGGGGGGAAACCGAACACCGGGGAGCTGTTTTTT.

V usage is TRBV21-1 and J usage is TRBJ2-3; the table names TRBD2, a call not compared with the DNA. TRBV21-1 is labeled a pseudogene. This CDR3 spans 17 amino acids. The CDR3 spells CASSRYRERAGTDTQYF. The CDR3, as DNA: TGTGCCAGCAGCAGGTACAGGGAGAGGGCCGGCACAGATACGCAGTATTTT.

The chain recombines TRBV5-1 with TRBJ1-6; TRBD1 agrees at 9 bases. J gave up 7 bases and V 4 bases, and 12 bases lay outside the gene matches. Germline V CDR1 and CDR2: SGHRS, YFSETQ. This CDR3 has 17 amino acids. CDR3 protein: CASSPNRRDRDNSPLHF. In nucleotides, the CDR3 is TGCGCCAGCAGCCCAAACCGCCGGGACAGGGACAATTCACCCCTCCACTTT.

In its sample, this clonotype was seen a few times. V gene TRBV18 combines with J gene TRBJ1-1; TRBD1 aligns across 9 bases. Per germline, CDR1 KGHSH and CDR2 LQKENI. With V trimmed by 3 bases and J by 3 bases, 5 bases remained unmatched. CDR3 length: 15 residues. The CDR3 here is CASSPSWDRDTEAFF. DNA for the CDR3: TGTGCCAGCTCACCGTCCTGGGACAGGGACACTGAAGCTTTCTTT.

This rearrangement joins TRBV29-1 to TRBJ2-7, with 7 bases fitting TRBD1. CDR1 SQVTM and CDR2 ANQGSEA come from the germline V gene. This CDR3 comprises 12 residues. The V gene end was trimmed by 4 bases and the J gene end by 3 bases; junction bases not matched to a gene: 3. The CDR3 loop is CSVGDSNYEQYF. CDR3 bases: TGCAGCGTTGGGGACAGTAACTACGAGCAGTACTTC.

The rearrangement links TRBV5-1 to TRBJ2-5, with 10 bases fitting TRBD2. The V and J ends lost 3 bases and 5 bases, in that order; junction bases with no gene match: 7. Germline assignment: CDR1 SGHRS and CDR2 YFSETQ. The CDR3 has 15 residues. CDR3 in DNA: TGCGCCAGCAGCTACGGACTAGCGGATGGGGAGACCCAGTACTTC. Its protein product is CASSYGLADGETQYF.

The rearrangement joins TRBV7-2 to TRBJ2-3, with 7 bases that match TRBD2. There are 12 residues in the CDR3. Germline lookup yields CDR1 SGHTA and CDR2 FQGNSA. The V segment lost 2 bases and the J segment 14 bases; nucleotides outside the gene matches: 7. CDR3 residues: CASSLIGTIRYF. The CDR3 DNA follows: TGTGCCAGCAGCTTAATTGGGACTATCCGGTATTTT.

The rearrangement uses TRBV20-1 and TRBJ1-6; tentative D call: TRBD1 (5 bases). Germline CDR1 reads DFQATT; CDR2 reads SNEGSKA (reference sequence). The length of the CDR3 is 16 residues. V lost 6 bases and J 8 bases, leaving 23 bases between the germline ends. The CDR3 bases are TGCAGTGCACCGCTCCCGGGGGGGTTTTGGGATTCACCCCTCCACTTT. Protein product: CSAPLPGGFWDSPLHF.